This T cell receptor (beta chain) was obtained from a study of spatial heterogeneity in lung cancer. Findings of the study overall: At tumor resection, ubiquitous expanded TCRs were detected in blood more often than later.

The time point here: sample taken at primary tumor resection. Unsorted samples of tumor, nontumor lung or frozen PBMC had their whole RNA sequenced. For this clonotype: Its antigen is as yet unknown.

Every molecule of TCR cDNA had its own unique molecular identifier. TCRdb reprocessed the 5' RACE reads with MiXCR, giving one entry per CDR3 protein. The sample has 35,000 to 55,000 distinct CDR3 sequences, over 6.5% seen once. Germline CDR1 and CDR2: LNHDA and SQIVND (reference sequence). This CDR3 region has 14 residues. Trimming removed 6 bases at V and 1 base at J, with 12 bases between. The chain uses TRBV19 and TRBJ2-5; D is unclear. This TCR was recovered from a female donor with early-stage non-small cell lung cancer. The source was PBMCs, collected at surgery. As DNA, the CDR3 is TGTGCCAGTAGCGGCAGCACGATCCAAGAGACCCAGTACTTC. Translating it yields CASSGSTIQETQYF.